The 5 T cell receptor beta chains reported below all come from one sample, sequenced in a study of T cell repertoires in cytomegalovirus infection (dated by TCRdb to between 2018 and 2021). Instrument on record: Illumina HiSeq 1500. The public sequencing data were trimmed at Q25 with fastp and processed into clonotypes with MiXCR by TCRdb, which kept only in-frame beta chains. A single entry per CDR3 protein holds the most common genes and DNA from its merged rows. In all, the sample holds approximately 500,000 distinct CDR3 sequences, and approximately 15% of those were seen once. Roughly a quarter of the sample lies in the top ten. The sequenced material came from CD8+ T cells from PBMCs. Receptor source: a human donor in good health (CMV status not recorded). Some clones in this sample may be carry-over from other donors' samples.

The chain is built from TRBV5-6 and TRBJ2-1; TRBD2 agrees at 10 bases. CDR1 is SGHDT and CDR2 is YYEEEE in the germline V gene. The J segment lost 6 bases and the V segment lost 2 bases, leaving 5 bases of the junction unmatched. This CDR3 has 15 residues. CDR3 sequence reads: CASSFATSGFNEQFF. CDR3 coding DNA: TGTGCCAGCAGCTTTGCGACTAGCGGGTTCAATGAGCAGTTCTTC.

The chain joins TRBV5-6 to TRBJ1-5, with D perhaps matching TRBD1 (5 bases). The V end was cut by 2 bases, the J end by 4 bases, with 10 bases between. Germline assignment: CDR1 SGHDT and CDR2 YYEEEE. The CDR3 loop spans 14 amino acids. CDR3 DNA sequence: TGTGCCAGCAGCTTTGGGGGGAGGAATCAGCCCCAGCATTTT. It translates to CASSFGGRNQPQHF. Full variable domain (remainder filled in from reference TRBV5-6 and TRBJ1-5): DAGVTQSPTHLIKTRGQQVTLRCSPKSGHDTVSWYQQALGQGPQFIFQYYEEEERQRGNFPDRFSGHQFPNYSSELNVNALLLGDSALYLCASSFGGRNQPQHFGDGTRLSIL.

At least ten counts were recorded for this clonotype. J is TRBJ2-1 and V is TRBV6-5; D remains unclear. Germline loops: CDR1 MNHEY, CDR2 SVGAGI. V lost 2 bases and J lost 0, with 14 bases in between. The CDR3 is 17 amino acids. The CDR3 DNA sequence: TGTGCCAGCAGTTACCCGAGAAGGAGAAACTCCTACAATGAGCAGTTCTTC. This translates into CASSYPRRRNSYNEQFF.

The rearrangement uses TRBV20-1 and TRBJ1-1; D is possibly TRBD1 (6 bases). The germline V gene has CDR1 DFQATT and CDR2 SNEGSKA (reference sequence). Trimming took 2 bases from V and 9 from J, leaving 28 bases between them. The CDR3 consists of 17 residues. CDR3: CSARPVHRSGATTKAFF. Here the CDR3 DNA reads TGCAGTGCTAGACCAGTACACCGTTCGGGGGCGACGACTAAAGCTTTCTTT.

The sample holds many counts of this clonotype. The chain joins TRBV11-2 to TRBJ1-2; D may be TRBD1 (5 bases). V was trimmed by 3 bases and J by 3 bases, leaving 14 bases between them. This CDR3 is 15 amino acids long. Germline V gene data show CDR1 as SGHAT and CDR2 as FQNNGV. The CDR3 nucleotides read TGTGCCAGCAGCTTTACCGGGGGAATGGACTATGGCTACACCTTC. As protein: CASSFTGGMDYGYTF.